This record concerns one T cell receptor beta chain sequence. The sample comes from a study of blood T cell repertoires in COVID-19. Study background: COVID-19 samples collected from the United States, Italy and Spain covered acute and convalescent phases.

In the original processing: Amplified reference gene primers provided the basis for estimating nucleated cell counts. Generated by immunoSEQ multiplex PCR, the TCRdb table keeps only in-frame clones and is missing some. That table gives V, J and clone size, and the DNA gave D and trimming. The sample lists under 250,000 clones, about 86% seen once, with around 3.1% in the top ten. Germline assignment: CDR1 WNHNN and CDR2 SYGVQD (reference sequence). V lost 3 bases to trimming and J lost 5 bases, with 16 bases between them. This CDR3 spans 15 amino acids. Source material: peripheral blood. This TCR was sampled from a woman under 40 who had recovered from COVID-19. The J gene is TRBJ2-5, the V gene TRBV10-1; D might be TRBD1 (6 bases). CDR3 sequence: CASSDGAGAGETQYF. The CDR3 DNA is TGCGCCAGCAGTGATGGGGCAGGGGCCGGGGAGACCCAGTACTTC.